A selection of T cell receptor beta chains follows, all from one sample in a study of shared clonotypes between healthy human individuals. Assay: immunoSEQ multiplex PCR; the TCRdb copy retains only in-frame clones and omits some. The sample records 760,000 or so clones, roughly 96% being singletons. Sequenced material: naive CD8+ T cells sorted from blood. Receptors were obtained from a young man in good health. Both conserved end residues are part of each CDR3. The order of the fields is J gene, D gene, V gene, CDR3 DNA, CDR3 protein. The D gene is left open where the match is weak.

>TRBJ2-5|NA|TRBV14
TGTGCCAGCAGCCAAGGGTGGCTCCTGGAGATAGAGACCCAGTACTTC
CASSQGWLLEIETQYF
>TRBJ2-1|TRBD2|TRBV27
TGTGCCAGCGAATTCCGGCAGACCCGGGGACTAGCGGGAGATAGCTACAATGAGCAGTTCTTC
CASEFRQTRGLAGDSYNEQFF
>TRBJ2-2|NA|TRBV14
TGTGCCAGCAGCCAAGATGTCGGGTCGGCAGTAAACACCGGGGAGCTGTTTTTT
CASSQDVGSAVNTGELFF
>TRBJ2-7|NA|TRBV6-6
TGTGCCAGCAGCCCTGCGTACGAGCAGTACTTC
CASSPAYEQYF
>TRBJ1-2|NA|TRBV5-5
TGTGCCAGCAGCGCAGACATAGCTAACTATGGCTACACCTTC
CASSADIANYGYTF
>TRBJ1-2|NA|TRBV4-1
TGCGCCAGCAGCCAAGGCTTGTACCGTCGAGGGATGTCTGGCTACACCTTC
CASSQGLYRRGMSGYTF
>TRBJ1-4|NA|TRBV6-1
TGTGCCAGCAGTGTCGATAGGGGAACACTTATCCGGACGACTAATGAAAAACTGTTTTTT
CASSVDRGTLIRTTNEKLFF
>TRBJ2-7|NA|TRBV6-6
TGTGCCAGCAGTCCCTTCGGGCGGGACGGCTCCTACGAGCAGTACTTC
CASSPFGRDGSYEQYF
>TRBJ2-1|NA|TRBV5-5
TGTGCCAGCAGCTTCGACCCGGGGGACAGTCTAGGGGATGGTGAGCAGTTCTTC
CASSFDPGDSLGDGEQFF
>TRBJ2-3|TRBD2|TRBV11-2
TGTGCCAGCAGCCCTCCTAGCGGGAGCACAGATACGCAGTATTTT
CASSPPSGSTDTQYF
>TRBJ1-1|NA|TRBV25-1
TGTGCCGCAGGGGAGGGCTGGCACACTGAAGCTTTCTTT
CAAGEGWHTEAFF
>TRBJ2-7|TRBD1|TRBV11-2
TGTGCCAGCAGCGACAGGGGGCTCAACGAGCAGTACTTC
CASSDRGLNEQYF
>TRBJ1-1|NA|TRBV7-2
TGTGCCAGCAGGCCAGGGCTGGAATCAACTGAAGCTTTCTTT
CASRPGLESTEAFF
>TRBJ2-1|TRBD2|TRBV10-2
TGCGCCAGCAGTGCTCTATTCCTAGCGGGAGGGCCGAATGAGCAGTTCTTC
CASSALFLAGGPNEQFF
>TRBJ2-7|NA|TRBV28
TGTGCCAGCAGTTTGCATGGGTCTACCTACGAGCAGTACTTC
CASSLHGSTYEQYF
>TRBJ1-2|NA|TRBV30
TGTGCCTGGAGTGACGGGGCTAACTATGGCTACACCTTC
CAWSDGANYGYTF